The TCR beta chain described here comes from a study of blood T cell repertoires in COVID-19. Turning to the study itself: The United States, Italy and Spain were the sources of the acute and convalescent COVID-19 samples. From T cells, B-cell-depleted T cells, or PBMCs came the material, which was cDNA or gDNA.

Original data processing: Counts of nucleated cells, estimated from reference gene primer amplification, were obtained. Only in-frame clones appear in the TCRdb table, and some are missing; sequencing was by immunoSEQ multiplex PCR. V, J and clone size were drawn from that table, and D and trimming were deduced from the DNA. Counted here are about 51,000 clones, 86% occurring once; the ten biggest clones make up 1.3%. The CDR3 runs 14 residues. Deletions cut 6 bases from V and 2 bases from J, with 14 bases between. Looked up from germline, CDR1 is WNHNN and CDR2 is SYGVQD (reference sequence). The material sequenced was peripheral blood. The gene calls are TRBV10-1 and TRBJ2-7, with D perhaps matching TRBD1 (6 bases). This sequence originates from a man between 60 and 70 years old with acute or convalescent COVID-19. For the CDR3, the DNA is TGCGCCAGCAGCCCTTGGCCAGGGGCCTACGAGCAGTACTTC. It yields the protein CASSPWPGAYEQYF.